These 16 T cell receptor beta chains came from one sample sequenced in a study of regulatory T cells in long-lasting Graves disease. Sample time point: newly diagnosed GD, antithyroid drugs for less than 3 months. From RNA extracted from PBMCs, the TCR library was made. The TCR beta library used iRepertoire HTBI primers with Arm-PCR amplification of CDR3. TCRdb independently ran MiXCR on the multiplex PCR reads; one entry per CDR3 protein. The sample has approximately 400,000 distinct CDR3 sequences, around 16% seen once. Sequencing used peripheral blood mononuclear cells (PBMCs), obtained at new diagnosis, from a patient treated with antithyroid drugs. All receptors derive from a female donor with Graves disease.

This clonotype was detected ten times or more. CDR3 residues: CASSTPGSGIYEQYF. CDR3 bases: TGTGCCAGCAGCACACCCGGGAGCGGGATTTACGAGCAGTACTTC. This chain joins TRBV6-1 and TRBJ2-7, with 7 bases that match TRBD2. V lost 6 bases to trimming and J lost 4 bases; unmatched junction nucleotides: 12. The CDR3 is 15 amino acids. From germline, CDR1 is MNHNS and CDR2 SASEGT.

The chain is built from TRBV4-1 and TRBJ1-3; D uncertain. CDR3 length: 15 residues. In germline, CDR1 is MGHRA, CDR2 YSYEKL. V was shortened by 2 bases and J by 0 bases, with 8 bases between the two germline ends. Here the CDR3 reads CASSQPRSSGNTIYF. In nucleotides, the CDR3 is TGCGCCAGCAGCCAACCCCGTAGCTCTGGAAACACCATATATTTT.

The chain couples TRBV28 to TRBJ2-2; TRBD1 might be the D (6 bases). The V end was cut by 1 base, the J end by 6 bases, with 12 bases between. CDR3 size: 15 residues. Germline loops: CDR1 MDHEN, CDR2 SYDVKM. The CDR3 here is CASSLSGARAGELFF. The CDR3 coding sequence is TGTGCCAGCAGTTTATCAGGGGCGAGGGCCGGGGAGCTGTTTTTT.

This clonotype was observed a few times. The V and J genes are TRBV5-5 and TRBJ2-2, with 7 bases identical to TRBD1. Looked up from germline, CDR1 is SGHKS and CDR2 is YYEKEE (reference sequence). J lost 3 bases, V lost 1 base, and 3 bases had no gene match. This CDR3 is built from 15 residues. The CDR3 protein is CASSLWDSYTGELFF. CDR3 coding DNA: TGTGCCAGCAGCTTGTGGGACAGTTACACCGGGGAGCTGTTTTTT.

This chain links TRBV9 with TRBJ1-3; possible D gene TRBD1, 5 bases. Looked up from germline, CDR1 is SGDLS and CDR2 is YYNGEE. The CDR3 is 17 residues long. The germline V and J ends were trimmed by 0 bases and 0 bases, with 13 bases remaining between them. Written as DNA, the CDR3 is TGTGCCAGCAGCGTAGATCAGGGCCAACTCTCTGGAAACACCATATATTTT. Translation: CASSVDQGQLSGNTIYF.

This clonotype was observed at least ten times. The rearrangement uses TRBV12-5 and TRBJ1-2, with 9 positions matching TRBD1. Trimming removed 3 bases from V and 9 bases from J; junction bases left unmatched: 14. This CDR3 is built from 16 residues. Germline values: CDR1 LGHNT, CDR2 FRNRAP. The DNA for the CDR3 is TGTGCTAGTGGTTTCTCTCCCTGGACAGGGGATTTTCGCTACACCTTC. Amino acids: CASGFSPWTGDFRYTF. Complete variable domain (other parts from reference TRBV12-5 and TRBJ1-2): DARVTQTPRHKVTEMGQEVTMRCQPILGHNTVFWYRQTMMQGLELLAYFRNRAPLDDSGMPKDRFSAEMPDATLATLKIQPSEPRDSAVYFCASGFSPWTGDFRYTFGSGTRLTVV.

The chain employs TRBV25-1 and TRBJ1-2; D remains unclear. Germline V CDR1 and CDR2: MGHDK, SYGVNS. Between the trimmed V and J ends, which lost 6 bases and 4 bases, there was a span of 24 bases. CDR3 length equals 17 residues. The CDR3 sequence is CASSPVSGTEFGYGYTF. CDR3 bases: TGTGCCAGCAGCCCCGTCAGTGGCACCGAGTTTGGCTATGGCTACACCTTC.

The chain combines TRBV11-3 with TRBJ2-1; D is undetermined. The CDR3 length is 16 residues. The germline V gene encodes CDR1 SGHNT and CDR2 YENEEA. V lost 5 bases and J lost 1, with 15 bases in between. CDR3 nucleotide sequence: TGTGCCAGCAGCCCGCCCGGAGTGGAGTCCTACAATGAGCAGTTCTTC. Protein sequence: CASSPPGVESYNEQFF.

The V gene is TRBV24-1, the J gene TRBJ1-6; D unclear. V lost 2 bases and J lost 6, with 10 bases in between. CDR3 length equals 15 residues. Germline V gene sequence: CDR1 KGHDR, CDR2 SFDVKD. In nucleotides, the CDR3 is TGTGCCACCAGTGATTCAAGAACGGGTAATTCACCCCTCCACTTT. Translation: CATSDSRTGNSPLHF.

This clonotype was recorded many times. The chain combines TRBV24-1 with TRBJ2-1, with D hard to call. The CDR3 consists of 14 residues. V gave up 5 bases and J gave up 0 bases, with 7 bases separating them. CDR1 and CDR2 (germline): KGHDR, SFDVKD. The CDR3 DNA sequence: TGTGCCACCAGTGGAGTAAGCTCCTACAATGAGCAGTTCTTC. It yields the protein CATSGVSSYNEQFF.

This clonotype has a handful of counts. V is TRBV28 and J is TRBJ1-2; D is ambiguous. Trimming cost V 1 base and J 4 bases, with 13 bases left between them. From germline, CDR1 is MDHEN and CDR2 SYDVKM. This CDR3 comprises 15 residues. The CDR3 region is CASSLLSEASYGYTF. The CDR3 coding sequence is TGTGCCAGCAGTTTATTGAGTGAGGCAAGCTATGGCTACACCTTC.

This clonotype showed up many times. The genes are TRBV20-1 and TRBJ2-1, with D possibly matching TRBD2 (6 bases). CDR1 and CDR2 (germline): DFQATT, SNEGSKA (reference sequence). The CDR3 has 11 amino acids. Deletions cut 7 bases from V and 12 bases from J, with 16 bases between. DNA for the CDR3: TGCAGTGTCGCTCTCCGGAGGGGGCAGTTCTTC. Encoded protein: CSVALRRGQFF.

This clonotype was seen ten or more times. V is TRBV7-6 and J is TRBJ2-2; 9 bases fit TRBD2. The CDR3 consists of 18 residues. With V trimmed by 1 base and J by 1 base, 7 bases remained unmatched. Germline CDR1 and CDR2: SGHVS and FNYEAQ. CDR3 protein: CASSLVGGTSLNTGELFF. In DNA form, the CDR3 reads TGTGCCAGCAGCTTAGTGGGGGGGACTAGCCTGAACACCGGGGAGCTGTTTTTT. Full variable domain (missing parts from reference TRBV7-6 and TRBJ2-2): GAGVSQSPRYKVTKRGQDVALRCDPISGHVSLYWYRQALGQGPEFLTYFNYEAQQDKSGLPNDRFSAERPEGSISTLTIQRTEQRDSAMYRCASSLVGGTSLNTGELFFGEGSRLTVL.

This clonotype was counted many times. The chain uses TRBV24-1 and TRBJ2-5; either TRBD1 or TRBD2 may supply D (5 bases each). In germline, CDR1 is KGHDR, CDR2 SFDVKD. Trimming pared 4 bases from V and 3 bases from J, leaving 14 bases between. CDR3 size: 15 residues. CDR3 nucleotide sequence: TGTGCCACCAGTGAGTGGGGACGAAACAAAGAGACCCAGTACTTC. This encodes CATSEWGRNKETQYF.

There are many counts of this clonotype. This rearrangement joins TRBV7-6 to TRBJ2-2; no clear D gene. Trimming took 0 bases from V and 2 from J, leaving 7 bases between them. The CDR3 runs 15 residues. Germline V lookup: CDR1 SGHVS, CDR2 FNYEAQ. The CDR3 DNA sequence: TGTGCCAGCAGCTTAGCAACGGAAAACACCGGGGAGCTGTTTTTT. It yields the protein CASSLATENTGELFF.

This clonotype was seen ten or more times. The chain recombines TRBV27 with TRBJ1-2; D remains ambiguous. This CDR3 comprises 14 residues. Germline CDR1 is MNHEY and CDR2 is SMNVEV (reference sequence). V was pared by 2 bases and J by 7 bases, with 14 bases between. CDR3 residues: CASSLTGAYGGYTF. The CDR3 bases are TGTGCCAGCAGTTTAACCGGAGCCTATGGTGGCTACACCTTC.